These 25 T cell receptor beta chains share one sample of origin, sequenced in a study of shared clonotypes between healthy human individuals. The data were produced by immunoSEQ multiplex PCR, yet TCRdb's version contains in-frame clones alone and is incomplete. The repertoire consists of about 2 million clones, with over 85% occurring once and the leading ten covering about 1.1%. Naive CD8 cells, CD45RO-negative and positively selected for CCR7, excluded terminally differentiated effector memory CD45RA+ cells. Sequences were obtained from naive CD8+ T cells sorted from blood. These receptors came from a man aged 18 to 29 in good health.

The chain has TRBV27 and TRBJ2-2; D is possibly TRBD1 or TRBD2 (6 bases each). This CDR3 region has 14 residues. With 2 bases removed from V and 5 bases from J, the gap between germline ends came to 9 bases. Germline V gene lookup returns CDR1 MNHEY and CDR2 SMNVEV (reference sequence). Written as DNA, the CDR3 is TGTGCCAGCAGTTTAGTAGGGGGGACCGGGGAGCTGTTTTTT. Its translation: CASSLVGGTGELFF.

This clone was detected once. This rearrangement joins TRBV4-1 to TRBJ2-3, with 12 bases aligning to TRBD2. Germline V gene lookup returns CDR1 MGHRA and CDR2 YSYEKL. The V segment lost 2 bases and the J segment 3 bases; nucleotides outside the gene matches: 3. CDR3 size: 16 residues. In nucleotides, the CDR3 is TGCGCCAGCAGCCAATCTAGCGGGGGGGTTACAGATACGCAGTATTTT. Translation: CASSQSSGGVTDTQYF.

The rearrangement joins TRBV4-1 to TRBJ2-7; D perhaps matches TRBD1 (6 bases). In germline, CDR1 is MGHRA, CDR2 YSYEKL. This CDR3 contains 13 residues. The V end lost 4 bases, the J end lost 4 bases, and 11 bases lay between the germline ends. The CDR3 nucleotides are TGCGCCAGCAGCCGGGTTGGACAGTACGAGCAGTACTTC. Translating gives CASSRVGQYEQYF.

V is TRBV11-3 and J is TRBJ1-5; D remains ambiguous. The V and J ends lost 6 bases and 3 bases respectively, with 24 bases between them. Germline V gene data show CDR1 as SGHNT and CDR2 as YENEEA. This CDR3 has 18 amino acids. CDR3 sequence reads: CASRQTTRRTEPNQPQHF. The CDR3 DNA reads as TGTGCCAGCAGACAAACAACGAGACGAACGGAGCCCAATCAGCCCCAGCATTTT. Filled out from reference TRBV11-3 and TRBJ1-5, the complete variable domain reads EAGVVQSPRYKIIEKKQPVAFWCNPISGHNTLYWYLQNLGQGPELLIRYENEEAVDDSQLPKDRFSAERLKGVDSTLKIQPAELGDSAVYLCASRQTTRRTEPNQPQHFGDGTRLSIL.

This chain connects TRBV7-9 to TRBJ1-2; D not certain. Trimming took 1 base from V and 4 from J, leaving 10 bases between them. The CDR3 has 14 residues. Germline assignment: CDR1 SEHNR and CDR2 FQNEAQ (reference sequence). CDR3 DNA: TGTGCCAGCAGCTTAGAGATGGGCAGCTATGGCTACACCTTC. This translates into CASSLEMGSYGYTF.

V and J are TRBV27 and TRBJ1-4, with D uncertain. Germline V CDR1 and CDR2: MNHEY, SMNVEV (reference sequence). V lost 3 bases, J lost 7 bases, and 15 bases lay in between. This CDR3 has 15 residues. The CDR3 loop is CASSLSPVMGEKLFF. The CDR3 DNA reads as TGTGCCAGCAGTTTGAGCCCGGTGATGGGTGAAAAACTGTTTTTT.

The rearrangement joins TRBV7-2 to TRBJ1-2; D gene ambiguous. The CDR3 spans 15 residues. V gave up 5 bases and J gave up 0 bases, with 13 bases separating them. CDR1 is SGHTA, CDR2 FQGNSA, per germline. In DNA form, the CDR3 reads TGTGCCAGCAGCCCGCGGGGTGGATCTAACTATGGCTACACCTTC. It is translated as CASSPRGGSNYGYTF.

CDR3 sequence (DNA): TGTGCCAGCAGCTCCGATGGGGGGGTAGAGACCCAGTACTTC. Residues: CASSSDGGVETQYF. V usage is TRBV7-9 and J usage is TRBJ2-5, with 7 bases identical to TRBD2. This CDR3 region has 14 residues. The V segment lost 4 bases and the J segment 4 bases; nucleotides outside the gene matches: 6. In germline, CDR1 is SEHNR, CDR2 FQNEAQ (reference sequence). Based on the CDR3 plus reference TRBV7-9 and TRBJ2-5, the full variable domain is DTGVSQNPRHKITKRGQNVTFRCDPISEHNRLYWYRQTLGQGPEFLTYFQNEAQLEKSRLLSDRFSAERPKGSFSTLEIQRTEQGDSAMYLCASSSDGGVETQYFGPGTRLLVL.

For this clone: Other DNA sequences from this sample encode an identical CDR3 as well. The rearrangement links TRBV29-1 to TRBJ2-3; D gene ambiguous. The germline gives CDR1 SQVTM, CDR2 ANQGSEA. The CDR3 spans 10 residues. Trimming left V 5 bases short and J 5 bases short, with 5 bases between. The DNA for the CDR3 is TGCAGCGTTCGGGTAGATACGCAGTATTTT. Translating it yields CSVRVDTQYF.

For this clone: Other DNA variants within this sample encode the same CDR3. V is TRBV7-9 and J is TRBJ2-7; a weak D match, TRBD2 (5 bases). The CDR3 has 13 residues. With 3 bases removed from V and 5 bases from J, the gap between germline ends came to 11 bases. Germline CDR1 SEHNR, CDR2 FQNEAQ (reference sequence). CDR3 in amino acids: CASSLVTGDEQYF. CDR3 in DNA: TGTGCCAGCAGCTTGGTAACCGGGGACGAGCAGTACTTC. The whole variable domain, filled in from reference TRBV7-9 and TRBJ2-7, reads DTGVSQNPRHKITKRGQNVTFRCDPISEHNRLYWYRQTLGQGPEFLTYFQNEAQLEKSRLLSDRFSAERPKGSFSTLEIQRTEQGDSAMYLCASSLVTGDEQYFGPGTRLTVT.

The chain recombines TRBV2 with TRBJ2-3; D may match TRBD1 or TRBD2 (5 bases each). Germline assignment: CDR1 SNHLY and CDR2 FYNNEI. CDR3 size: 19 residues. The germline V and J ends were trimmed by 5 bases and 2 bases, with 26 bases remaining between them. The CDR3 is CASSLGELDAHGLTDTQYF. DNA of the CDR3: TGTGCCAGCAGTCTGGGGGAGCTAGACGCCCACGGACTCACAGATACGCAGTATTTT.

The J gene is TRBJ1-1, the V gene TRBV5-1; 7 nucleotides line up with TRBD1. J was trimmed by 0 bases and V by 1 base; bases with no gene match: 3. The CDR3 length is 15 residues. The germline V gene encodes CDR1 SGHRS and CDR2 YFSETQ. The CDR3 nucleotides read TGCGCCAGCAGCTTGCTTGACAGGGTGAACACTGAAGCTTTCTTT. Translation gives CASSLLDRVNTEAFF.

V gene TRBV7-6 combines with J gene TRBJ2-7; 11 bases agree with TRBD2. The V and J ends lost 5 bases and 5 bases, in that order; junction bases with no gene match: 8. Germline loops: CDR1 SGHVS, CDR2 FNYEAQ. The CDR3 has 15 amino acids. Here the CDR3 reads CASSGGSGRAHEQYF. The CDR3, as DNA: TGTGCCAGCAGCGGAGGTAGCGGGAGGGCCCACGAGCAGTACTTC. Looking up the rest from reference TRBV7-6 and TRBJ2-7 gives the full variable domain: GAGVSQSPRYKVTKRGQDVALRCDPISGHVSLYWYRQALGQGPEFLTYFNYEAQQDKSGLPNDRFSAERPEGSISTLTIQRTEQRDSAMYRCASSGGSGRAHEQYFGPGTRLTVT.

The V call is TRBV14, the J call TRBJ2-7, with unresolved D. Germline CDR1 is SGHDN and CDR2 is FVKESK. Trimming left V 1 base short and J 3 bases short, with 7 bases between. The CDR3 sequence is 13 residues long. The CDR3: CASSQGLFYEQYF. CDR3 bases: TGTGCCAGCAGCCAAGGGCTGTTCTACGAGCAGTACTTC.

Of note for this clone: Distinct nucleotide sequences in the sample also encode this CDR3. The rearrangement joins TRBV7-3 to TRBJ2-7, with TRBD2 as a possible D gene (5 bases). The CDR3 sequence is 13 residues long. Germline loops: CDR1 SGHTA, CDR2 FQGTGA. V was cut by 2 bases and J by 4 bases, with 9 bases left in between. This chain's CDR3 is CASSLFPGYEQYF. DNA for the CDR3: TGTGCCAGCAGCTTATTCCCGGGGTACGAGCAGTACTTC.

V is TRBV30 and J is TRBJ1-1; D uncertain. CDR3 length: 11 amino acids. Between the trimmed V and J ends, which lost 7 bases and 0 bases, there was a span of 6 bases. Germline CDR1 GTSNPN, CDR2 SVGIG (reference sequence). The CDR3 DNA reads as TGTGCCTCACAGATGAACACTGAAGCTTTCTTT. It yields the protein CASQMNTEAFF. Variable domain in full (rest from reference TRBV30 and TRBJ1-1): SQTIHQWPATLVQPVGSPLSLECTVEGTSNPNLYWYRQAAGRGLQLLFYSVGIGQISSEVPQNLSASRPQDRQFILSSKKLLLSDSGFYLCASQMNTEAFFGQGTRLTVV.

V and J are TRBV27 and TRBJ2-5; TRBD1 is a possible D gene (6 bases). The CDR3 is 18 amino acids. Trimming took off 2 bases at V and 4 bases at J, with 23 bases between the two ends. CDR1 and CDR2 from the germline V gene are MNHEY and SMNVEV (reference sequence). The CDR3 is CASSLLSPQGPGSETQYF. CDR3 coding DNA: TGTGCCAGCAGTTTACTTTCCCCGCAGGGGCCGGGGTCAGAGACCCAGTACTTC.

The chain uses TRBV27 and TRBJ2-3; no reliable D call. The germline V gene has CDR1 MNHEY and CDR2 SMNVEV (reference sequence). Trimming pared 6 bases from V and 2 bases from J, leaving 6 bases between. The CDR3 loop spans 12 amino acids. The CDR3 loop reads CASSDITDTQYF. The CDR3 region has the DNA TGTGCCAGCAGCGATATCACAGATACGCAGTATTTT.

CDR3 residues: CAWARTGSFYEQYF. CDR3 in DNA: TGTGCCTGGGCCCGGACAGGGTCCTTCTACGAGCAGTACTTC. The chain links TRBV30 to TRBJ2-7; TRBD1 matches 8 bases. Trimming took 5 bases from V and 3 from J; bases not matched to a gene: 9. The germline CDR1 and CDR2 sequences are GTSNPN and SVGIG (reference sequence). CDR3 size: 14 residues.

J is TRBJ1-2 and V is TRBV7-9, with D maybe TRBD1 (5 bases). Trimming removed 4 bases at V and 6 bases at J, with 18 bases between. Looked up from germline, CDR1 is SEHNR and CDR2 is FQNEAQ (reference sequence). The CDR3 contains 15 residues. DNA of the CDR3: TGTGCCAGCAGCTCAGAGGGACCAAAAAGGGATGGCTACACCTTC. Translated: CASSSEGPKRDGYTF.

The sample holds one count of this clone. The J gene is TRBJ2-7, the V gene TRBV7-9; 10 positions match TRBD1. Germline CDR1 and CDR2: SEHNR and FQNEAQ (reference sequence). The junction had 5 bases not matched to a gene; V was cut back by 3 bases and J by 6 bases. This CDR3 region has 14 residues. The CDR3 DNA is TGTGCCAGCAGCTTCAGGACAGGGGGACTCGAGCAGTACTTC. Translated: CASSFRTGGLEQYF.

This rearrangement joins TRBV7-9 to TRBJ1-2, with 7 bases lining up with TRBD1. CDR1 is SEHNR and CDR2 is FQNEAQ in the germline V gene (reference sequence). V was clipped by 5 bases and J by 6 bases; unmatched bases: 9. The CDR3 is 14 amino acids. CDR3: CASSATGTAHGYTF. The CDR3, as DNA: TGTGCCAGCAGCGCGACCGGGACAGCGCATGGCTACACCTTC.

The J gene is TRBJ2-1, the V gene TRBV7-9, with D maybe TRBD2 (5 bases). Germline values: CDR1 SEHNR, CDR2 FQNEAQ (reference sequence). Trimming took off 5 bases at V and 1 base at J, with 9 bases between the two ends. The CDR3 length is 14 residues. The CDR3 spells CASSQEGSYNEQFF. The CDR3 DNA reads TGTGCCAGCAGCCAAGAGGGTTCCTACAATGAGCAGTTCTTC. Full variable domain (missing parts from reference TRBV7-9 and TRBJ2-1): DTGVSQNPRHKITKRGQNVTFRCDPISEHNRLYWYRQTLGQGPEFLTYFQNEAQLEKSRLLSDRFSAERPKGSFSTLEIQRTEQGDSAMYLCASSQEGSYNEQFFGPGTRLTVL.

V usage is TRBV19 and J usage is TRBJ2-7, with 8 bases fitting TRBD2. The CDR3 runs 14 residues. Germline V CDR1 and CDR2: LNHDA, SQIVND (reference sequence). V was clipped by 5 bases and J by 3 bases; unmatched bases: 6. CDR3 bases: TGTGCCAGTAGTCCGCGGGGGGCAGTCTACGAGCAGTACTTC. This translates into CASSPRGAVYEQYF.

CDR3 DNA: TGTGCCAGCAGCGCGACAGGGGGGCAGAGCTATGAGCAGTTCTTC. As protein: CASSATGGQSYEQFF. The chain has TRBV7-2 and TRBJ2-1, with TRBD1 matching 9 bases. The CDR3 runs to 15 residues. V lost 5 bases to trimming and J lost 8 bases; unmatched junction nucleotides: 10. CDR1 is SGHTA, CDR2 FQGNSA, per germline.